A single sample gave rise to the 3 T cell receptor beta chains below, sequenced in a study of CXCR3-negative and CXCR3-positive naive CD8 T cells. General study results and limits: Hydrophobicity of TRB CDR3s was greater in CXCR3-positive naive cells than in CXCR3-negative naive cells.

What these receptors recognize is not known. The TRB cDNA libraries were prepared by 5' RACE with UMI labels. TCRdb re-called the 5' RACE reads and shows each CDR3 protein once, DNA omitted. The sample data list some 110,000 distinct CDR3 sequences. The specimen sequenced was naive CXCR3+ CD8+ T cells from blood. This sample's subset: CD45RO-CCR7+CD27+CD95- naive CD8+ T cells expressing CXCR3 (TNR3+). The origin of the receptors is a human donor in good health. Some clones in this sample may be carry-over from other donors' samples.

J is TRBJ2-2 and V is TRBV7-3; TCRdb picks TRBD2, but there is no DNA to check that call. Germline CDR1 reads SGHTA; CDR2 reads FQGTGA. This CDR3 region has 17 residues. The CDR3 sequence is CASSLFLAGAGTGELFF. Drawing the rest from reference TRBV7-3 and TRBJ2-2, the complete variable domain is GAGVSQTPSNKVTEKGKYVELRCDPISGHTALYWYRQSLGQGPEFLIYFQGTGAADDSGLPNDRFFAVRPEGSVSTLKIQRTERGDSAVYLCASSLFLAGAGTGELFFGEGSRLTVL.

J is TRBJ1-1 and V is TRBV20-1. Germline V gene data show CDR1 as DFQATT and CDR2 as SNEGSKA (reference sequence). The CDR3 extends over 15 amino acids. The CDR3 region is CSARDGSSGDTEAFF.

CDR3 protein: CSVEGGTPNTDTQYF. V is TRBV29-1 and J is TRBJ2-3; without DNA, the TCRdb call of TRBD2 cannot be checked. This CDR3 contains 15 residues. CDR1 and CDR2 from the germline V gene are SQVTM and ANQGSEA.